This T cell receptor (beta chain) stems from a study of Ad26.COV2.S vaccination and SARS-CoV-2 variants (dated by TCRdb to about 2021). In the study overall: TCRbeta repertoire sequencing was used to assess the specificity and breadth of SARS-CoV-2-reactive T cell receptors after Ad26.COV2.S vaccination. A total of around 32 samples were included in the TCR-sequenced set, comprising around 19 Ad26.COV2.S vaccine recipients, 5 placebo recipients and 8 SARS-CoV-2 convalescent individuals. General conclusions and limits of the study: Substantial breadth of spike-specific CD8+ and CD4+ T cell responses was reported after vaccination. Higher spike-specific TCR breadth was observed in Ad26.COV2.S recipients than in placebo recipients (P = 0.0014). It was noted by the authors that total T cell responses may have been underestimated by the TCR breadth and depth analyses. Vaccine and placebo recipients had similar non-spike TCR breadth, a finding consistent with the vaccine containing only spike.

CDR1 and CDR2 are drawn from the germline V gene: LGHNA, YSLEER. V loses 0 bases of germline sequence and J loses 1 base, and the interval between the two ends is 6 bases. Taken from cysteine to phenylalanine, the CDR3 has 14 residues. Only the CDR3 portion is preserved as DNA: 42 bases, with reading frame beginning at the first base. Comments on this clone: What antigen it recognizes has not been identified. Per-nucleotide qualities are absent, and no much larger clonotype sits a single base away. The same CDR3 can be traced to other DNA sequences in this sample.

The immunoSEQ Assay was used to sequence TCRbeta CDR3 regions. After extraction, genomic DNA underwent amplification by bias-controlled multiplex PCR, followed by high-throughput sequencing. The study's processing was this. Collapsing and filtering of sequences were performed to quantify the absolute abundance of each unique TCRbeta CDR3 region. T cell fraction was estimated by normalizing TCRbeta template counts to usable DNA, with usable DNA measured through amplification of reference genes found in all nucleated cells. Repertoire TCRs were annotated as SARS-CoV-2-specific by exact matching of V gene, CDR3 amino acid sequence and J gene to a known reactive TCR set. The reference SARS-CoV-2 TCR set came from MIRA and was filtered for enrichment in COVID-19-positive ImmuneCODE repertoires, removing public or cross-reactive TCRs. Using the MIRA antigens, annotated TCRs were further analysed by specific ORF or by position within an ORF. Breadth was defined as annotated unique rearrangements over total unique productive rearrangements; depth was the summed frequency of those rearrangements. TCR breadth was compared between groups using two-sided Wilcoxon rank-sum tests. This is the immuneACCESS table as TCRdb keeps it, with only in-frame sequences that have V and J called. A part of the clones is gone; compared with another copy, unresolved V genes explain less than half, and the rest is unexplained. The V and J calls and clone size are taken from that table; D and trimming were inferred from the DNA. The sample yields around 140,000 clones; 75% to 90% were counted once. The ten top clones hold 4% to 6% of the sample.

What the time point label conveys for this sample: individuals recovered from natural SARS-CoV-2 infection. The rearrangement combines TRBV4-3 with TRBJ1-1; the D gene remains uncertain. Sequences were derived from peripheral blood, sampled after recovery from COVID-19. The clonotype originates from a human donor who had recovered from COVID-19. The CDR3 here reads CASSQDRANTEAFF. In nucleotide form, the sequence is TGCGCCAGCAGCCAAGACCGGGCGAACACTGAAGCTTTCTTT.